The clone carrying this T cell receptor (beta chain) was recorded once. Its antigen is undetermined. Per germline, CDR1 SGHTS and CDR2 YDEGEE. The length of the CDR3 is 16 residues. The germline V and J ends were trimmed by 4 bases and 2 bases, with 18 bases remaining between them. These data are taken from a study of cytomegalovirus exposure and HLA in healthy donors. Study observations and caveats: Accurate HLA-A and HLA-B prediction from TCR beta sequences was reported for most subjects.

60 Vbeta and 13 Jbeta primers were used in PCR. Profiled with immunoSEQ multiplex PCR; TCRdb holds only in-frame clones, not every one. The sample records about 120,000 clones, 55% to 65% being singletons. The sample consisted of PBMCs. The rearrangement joins TRBV5-8 to TRBJ1-2; possibly TRBD1 for D (6 bases). This receptor was obtained from a woman in her thirties or forties in good health and CMV-seropositive. CDR3: CASSQIAQGLNYGYTF. The CDR3 DNA sequence: TGTGCCAGCAGCCAGATCGCACAGGGACTAAACTATGGCTACACCTTC.